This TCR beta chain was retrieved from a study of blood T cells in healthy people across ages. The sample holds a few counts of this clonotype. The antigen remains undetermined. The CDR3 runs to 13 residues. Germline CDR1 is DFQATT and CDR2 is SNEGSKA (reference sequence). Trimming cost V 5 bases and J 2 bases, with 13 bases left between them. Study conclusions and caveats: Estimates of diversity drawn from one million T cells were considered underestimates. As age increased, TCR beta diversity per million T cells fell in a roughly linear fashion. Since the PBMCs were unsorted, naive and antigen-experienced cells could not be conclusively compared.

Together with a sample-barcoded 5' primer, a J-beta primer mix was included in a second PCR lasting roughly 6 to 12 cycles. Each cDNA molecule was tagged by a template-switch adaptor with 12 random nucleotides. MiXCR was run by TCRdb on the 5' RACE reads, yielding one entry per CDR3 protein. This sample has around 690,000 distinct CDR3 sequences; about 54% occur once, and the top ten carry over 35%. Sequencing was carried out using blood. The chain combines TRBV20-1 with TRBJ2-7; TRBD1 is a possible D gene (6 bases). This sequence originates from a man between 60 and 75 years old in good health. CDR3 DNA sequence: TGCAGTGCTTCAACAGGGCGACCCTACGAGCAGTACTTC. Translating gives CSASTGRPYEQYF.